The 3 T cell receptor beta chains reported below all come from one sample, sequenced in a study of blood T cell repertoires in COVID-19. Only in-frame clones appear in the TCRdb table, and some are missing; sequencing was by immunoSEQ multiplex PCR. The repertoire holds 150,000 to 200,000 clones, under 90% seen once, with approximately 6.7% in the top ten. The specimen sequenced was peripheral blood. These receptors all stem from a man between 35 and 55 years old with acute or convalescent COVID-19.

The chain links TRBV6-2 or TRBV6-3 to TRBJ1-5; D may be TRBD1 (5 bases). The CDR3 extends over 15 amino acids. Trimming pared 5 bases from V and 7 bases from J, leaving 18 bases between. Per the germline V gene, CDR1 is MNHEY and CDR2 is SVGEGT. CDR3 region: CASSPRGGLRQPQHF. CDR3 nucleotide sequence: TGTGCCAGCAGTCCCCGGGGGGGGTTGAGACAGCCCCAGCATTTT.

The V gene is TRBV28, the J gene TRBJ1-2, with a weak D call TRBD1 (5 bases). Germline lookup yields CDR1 MDHEN and CDR2 SYDVKM. Trimming took off 6 bases at V and 7 bases at J, with 18 bases between the two ends. CDR3 length equals 14 residues. The CDR3 loop is CASSSKGRGVGYTF. The CDR3 nucleotides read TGTGCCAGCAGCTCAAAAGGGAGGGGAGTTGGCTACACCTTC.

The V and J genes are TRBV19 and TRBJ1-5; TRBD1 aligns across 9 bases. The CDR3 has 16 residues. Germline loops: CDR1 LNHDA, CDR2 SQIVND (reference sequence). The V gene end was trimmed by 6 bases and the J gene end by 4 bases; junction bases not matched to a gene: 10. DNA for the CDR3: TGTGCCAGTAGGCCTACAGGGGGCGCGCAAAATCAGCCCCAGCATTTT. It yields the protein CASRPTGGAQNQPQHF.